The rows below give T cell receptor beta chains drawn from one sample of a study of CD8+ T cells in alopecia areata. Clones were sequenced by immunoSEQ multiplex PCR, and TCRdb holds only the in-frame ones, with some missing. The sample records 150,000 to 200,000 clones, 59% being singletons. The sequencing here drew on CD4+ T cells sorted from blood, taken at week 0. The receptors were sampled from a human donor with alopecia areata. CDR3s include the opening cysteine and the closing phenylalanine or tryptophan. A D gene is named only where the DNA matches it firmly. Size tells how often a clone was seen (once, few, many) or the class of an expanded clone, and some rows leave it out.

V gene	D gene	J gene	clone size	CDR3 protein	CDR3 DNA
TRBV2	TRBD1	TRBJ2-6	NA	CASSTGQAGANVLTF	TGTGCCAGCAGTACGGGACAGGCTGGGGCCAACGTCCTGACTTTC
TRBV5-4	TRBD2	TRBJ2-1	NA	CASSAGLAGGSYNEQFF	TGTGCCAGCAGCGCAGGACTAGCGGGGGGGAGCTACAATGAGCAGTTCTTC
TRBV29-1	NA	TRBJ2-7	once	CSVGKGQRTYEQYF	TGCAGCGTCGGCAAAGGACAGAGAACCTACGAGCAGTACTTC
TRBV2	NA	TRBJ1-6	few	CASSRAKNSPLHF	TGTGCCAGCAGCCGCGCGAAGAATTCACCCCTCCACTTT
TRBV11-2	TRBD1	TRBJ1-2	NA	CASSLSGGLGYTF	TGTGCCAGCAGCTTGTCAGGGGGTTTGGGCTACACCTTC
TRBV25-1	NA	TRBJ2-2	NA	CASSGRRRAGELFF	TGTGCCAGCAGTGGTAGGAGGAGGGCCGGGGAGCTGTTTTTT
TRBV20-1	NA	TRBJ2-5	NA	CSAREGDGLYF	TGCAGTGCTAGAGAGGGAGACGGCCTTTACTTC
TRBV29-1	TRBD1	TRBJ2-6	NA	CSVVQGATYSGANVLTF	TGCAGCGTGGTGCAGGGGGCCACCTACTCTGGGGCCAACGTCCTGACTTTC
TRBV7-2	TRBD1	TRBJ2-1	NA	CASSPDRVYNEQFF	TGTGCCAGCAGCCCCGACAGGGTCTACAATGAGCAGTTCTTC
TRBV9	NA	TRBJ2-1	NA	CASSELSSYNEQFF	TGTGCCAGCAGCGAGTTGAGCTCCTACAATGAGCAGTTCTTC
TRBV7-9	NA	TRBJ1-1	few	CASSPNRGTGGDTEAFF	TGTGCCAGCAGCCCCAACCGTGGGACGGGGGGGGACACTGAAGCTTTCTTT
TRBV25-1	NA	TRBJ2-6	once	CASSGRVSGANVLTF	TGTGCCAGCAGCGGTAGGGTCTCTGGGGCCAACGTCCTGACTTTC
TRBV7-9	NA	TRBJ1-3	NA	CASSPRTGGNTIYF	TGTGCCAGCAGCCCGAGGACGGGCGGAAACACCATATATTTT
TRBV16	TRBD1	TRBJ2-7	NA	CASGLDRSYEQYF	TGTGCCAGCGGCCTGGACAGGTCCTACGAGCAGTACTTC
TRBV30	NA	TRBJ1-2	few	CAWSARLYGYTF	TGTGCCTGGAGTGCCAGACTCTATGGCTACACCTTC
TRBV6-5	NA	TRBJ2-3	few	CATQNNQGRRDTQYF	TGTGCCACCCAAAACAATCAGGGTCGCAGGGATACGCAGTATTTT
TRBV18	NA	TRBJ2-5	NA	CASSGQQETQYF	TGTGCCAGCTCCGGACAGCAAGAGACCCAGTACTTC